The present entry profiles one T cell receptor beta chain with its context. Its cognate antigen is unknown. The CDR3 has 13 amino acids. Unmatched junction bases numbered 1, after V lost 4 bases and J lost 5 bases. Germline CDR1 is LGHNA and CDR2 is YNFKEQ. Amplification used 60 Vbeta primers and 13 Jbeta primers. Here immunoSEQ multiplex PCR was the method, and the copy in TCRdb shows in-frame clones only, minus some. The table lists about 100,000 clones, roughly 72% of them singletons. The data stem from a study of cytomegalovirus exposure and HLA in healthy donors. Findings of the study overall: Among the CMV-associated chains, a few were confirmed in vitro as specific for CMV antigens. On later analysis, the bulk of CMV-associated TCR beta chains appeared to be HLA-restricted. Data from an earlier analysis indicated that most TCR beta V segments were productive either about 87% or about 30% of the time.

This TCR was sampled from a woman aged 18-35 years in good health and CMV-seropositive. Sequencing was carried out using PBMCs. This chain joins TRBV4-2 and TRBJ2-2, with TRBD1 identical over 7 bases. CDR3 nucleotides: TGTGCCAGCAGCCCCAGGGGGACCGGGGAGCTGTTTTTT. Its protein product is CASSPRGTGELFF.